Listed here are 5 T cell receptor beta chains from one sample, sequenced in a study of blood T cell repertoires in COVID-19. The assay was immunoSEQ multiplex PCR, and TCRdb's table has in-frame clones only and misses some. The repertoire holds hundreds of thousands of clones, with roughly nine tenths as singletons. The sample taken for sequencing was peripheral blood. These receptor sequences come from a man aged 18-30 years with COVID-19, enrolled during active disease.

As DNA, the CDR3 is TGTGCCAGCAGCGACATCGGGCGGGGGCCTTCCTACGAGCAGTACTTC. It yields the protein CASSDIGRGPSYEQYF. The gene calls are TRBV5-6 and TRBJ2-7; D may be TRBD2 (7 bases). This CDR3 spans 16 amino acids. Germline values: CDR1 SGHDT, CDR2 YYEEEE. V lost 4 bases to trimming and J lost 1 base, with 18 bases between them.

This clone was recorded a few times. V is TRBV6-5 and J is TRBJ1-2; D remains ambiguous. Trimming removed 6 bases from V and 6 bases from J, with 14 bases in between. This CDR3 comprises 13 residues. Germline V gene data show CDR1 as MNHEY and CDR2 as SVGAGI. The CDR3 here is CASRIHSMDGYTF. The CDR3 bases are TGTGCCAGCAGGATCCACAGCATGGATGGCTACACCTTC.

The table lists this clone with a count of one. The CDR3 region has the DNA TGTGCTAGTGGTAGCGGGGATCACCAAGAGACCCAGTACTTC. The encoded protein is CASGSGDHQETQYF. This sequence joins TRBV12-5 and TRBJ2-5; TRBD2 matches 7 bases. Germline CDR1 and CDR2: LGHNT and FRNRAP. The CDR3 has 14 residues. Trimming removed 5 bases from V and 0 bases from J; junction bases left unmatched: 3. The complete variable domain, with remaining parts taken from reference TRBV12-5 and TRBJ2-5, reads DARVTQTPRHKVTEMGQEVTMRCQPILGHNTVFWYRQTMMQGLELLAYFRNRAPLDDSGMPKDRFSAEMPDATLATLKIQPSEPRDSAVYFCASGSGDHQETQYFGPGTRLLVL.

This rearrangement joins TRBV2 to TRBJ2-7; TRBD2 matches at 7 bases. This CDR3 is 16 amino acids long. The V gene's germline CDR1 is SNHLY and CDR2 FYNNEI. The J segment lost 2 bases and the V segment lost 5 bases, leaving 12 bases of the junction unmatched. The CDR3 loop is CASSQIAGPSPYEQYF. Here the CDR3 DNA reads TGTGCCAGCAGTCAGATAGCGGGCCCCTCCCCCTACGAGCAGTACTTC.

The chain joins TRBV7-3 to TRBJ2-2; 9 bases agree with TRBD1. The CDR3 extends over 15 amino acids. CDR1 is SGHTA, CDR2 FQGTGA, per germline. J gave up 3 bases and V 5 bases, and 4 bases lay outside the gene matches. CDR3 sequence reads: CASSVGQGDTGELFF. CDR3 nucleotides: TGTGCCAGCAGCGTGGGACAGGGTGACACCGGGGAGCTGTTTTTT.